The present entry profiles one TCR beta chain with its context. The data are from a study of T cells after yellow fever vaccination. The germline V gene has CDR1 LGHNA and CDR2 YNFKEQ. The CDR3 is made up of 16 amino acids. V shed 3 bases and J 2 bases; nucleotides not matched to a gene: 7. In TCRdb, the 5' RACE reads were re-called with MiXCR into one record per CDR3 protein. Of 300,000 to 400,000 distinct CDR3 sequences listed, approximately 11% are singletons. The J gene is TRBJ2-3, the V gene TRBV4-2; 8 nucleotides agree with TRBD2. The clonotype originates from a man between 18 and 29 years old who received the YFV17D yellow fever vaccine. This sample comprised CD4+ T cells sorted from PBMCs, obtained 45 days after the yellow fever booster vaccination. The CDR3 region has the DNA TGTGCCAGCAGCCAGCTACCGGGACTAGTCACAGATACGCAGTATTTT. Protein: CASSQLPGLVTDTQYF.